This T cell receptor beta chain stems from a study of radiotherapy plus CTLA-4 blockade in lung cancer. Looking at the study overall: Among patients, under 20% showed objective responses, and approximately 30% had disease control. General observations from the study: Blood TCR clones of tumor origin expanded after radiotherapy plus ipilimumab. It was early blood T cell clone dynamics, with interferon-beta, that reportedly best predicted response.

CTLA-4 blockade using ipilimumab, together with focal radiation, was received by patients with chemo-refractory metastatic non-small-cell lung cancer. The data were produced by immunoSEQ multiplex PCR, yet TCRdb's version contains in-frame clones alone and is incomplete. This table holds some 48,000 clones, 70% to 90% found once. Germline V lookup: CDR1 LNHDA, CDR2 SQIVND (reference sequence). The CDR3 is 11 amino acids. Trimming cost V 10 bases and J 5 bases, with 12 bases left between them. Notes on this clone: Its antigen remains unknown.

The chain has TRBV19 and TRBJ2-7, with D possibly TRBD2 on 6 matching bases. The TCR comes from a human donor with non-small cell lung cancer that progressed on radiotherapy plus ipilimumab. Some clones in this sample may be carry-over from other donors' samples. Here the sequenced sample was peripheral blood, taken from a patient treated with radiotherapy plus ipilimumab. CDR3: CATALADEQYF. The DNA for the CDR3 is TGTGCCACCGCCTTAGCGGACGAGCAGTACTTC. Using reference TRBV19 and TRBJ2-7 for the parts outside the CDR3, the full variable domain is DGGITQSPKYLFRKEGQNVTLSCEQNLNHDAMYWYRQDPGQGLRLIYYSQIVNDFQKGDIAEGYSVSREKKESFPLTVTSAQKNPTAFYLCATALADEQYFGPGTRLTVT.